Sequencing of this T cell receptor (beta chain) was carried out in a study of post-analysis software for immune sequencing data (dated by TCRdb to between 2015 and 2016). Regarding the study in general: The recorded disease courses included relapsing-remitting, secondary progressive and progressive-relapsing multiple sclerosis, and some patients had no subtype annotation. A subset of samples was prepared in parallel using single-end sample barcoding, then pooled and co-amplified after Illumina adapter ligation. The patient repertoires were set against about 12 previously published healthy control repertoires from donors whose ages ranged from roughly 6 to 27 years.

The CDR1 and CDR2 encoded by the germline V gene (reference sequence) are DFQATT and SNEGSKA. The CDR3 contains 21 residues, cysteine and phenylalanine counted. The DNA shown is the 63-base CDR3, in frame from base 1. Compared with germline, V lacks 1 base and J lacks 3 bases; bases without a gene match: 24. The library was obtained by PCR. The reads were generated on an Illumina HiSeq 2500. Unique molecular identifiers were incorporated into TCR beta cDNA libraries to reduce PCR and sequencing biases. About 500,000 cDNA molecules were obtained for every 1 to 10 million input T cells, so each molecule roughly corresponded to one T cell. The patient libraries were prepared and sequenced using the same protocol as the earlier healthy control dataset. Samples belonging to the same batch were prepared together, multiplexed and sequenced on a shared HiSeq lane. The paper's processing steps were these. MIGEC was used to process the raw barcoded reads, and molecular identifier groups with only a single read were discarded before consensus assembly and CDR3 extraction. VDJtools was used for post-analysis of the clonotype tables, and diversity was normalized by down-sampling every dataset to the size of the smallest sample. In repertoire overlap clustering, CDR3 amino acid sequences, but not nucleotide sequences, were matched to correct batch-related cross-sample contamination. TCRdb reprocessed the public reads (quality trimming at Q25 with fastp, clone calling with MiXCR) and kept in-frame beta chains. Entries are consolidated by CDR3 protein sequence, retaining the most common genes and DNA. What appears here as the V and J calls and clone size reflects TCRdb's work, not the paper's. Here the sample has 150,000 to 200,000 distinct CDR3 sequences; 30% occur a single time. Approximately 1.5% of the sample comes from the top ten.

TCR beta repertoires were profiled from peripheral blood of more than ten young patients with multiple sclerosis to demonstrate the VDJtools post-analysis software. Multiple sclerosis patients were children and adolescents aged about 6 to 17 years. This clonotype was found a few times. No antigen is known for it. No base quality information exists; no much larger clone differs at one position. Overall results and qualifications from the work: Compared with controls, multiple sclerosis patients had significantly lower normalized Chao1 diversity, a finding suggesting substantial peripheral T-cell clonal expansion. The control group was slightly older than the multiple sclerosis patient group. About 5 TRBV segments, including TRBV5-6, TRBV5-1 and TRBV20-1, were significantly more frequent in patients than controls. When samples were clustered directly using the F measure, samples prepared in the same batch co-clustered strongly, which prompted a batch-effect correction.

Recombination linked TRBV20-1 to TRBJ2-3; a stretch of 8 junction bases matches TRBD2. The specimen was blood. The sequence came from a girl aged 5-17 years with multiple sclerosis. The CDR3 reads CSARAGGRSFVAGIRTDTQYF. The sequenced DNA is TGCAGTGCTAGAGCAGGCGGACGAAGTTTTGTAGCGGGAATAAGGACAGATACGCAGTATTTT.